This T cell receptor beta chain was obtained from a study of early T cells in non-severe SARS-CoV-2 infection (dated by TCRdb to about 2021). Background on the whole study: TCR sequencing used bulk RNA from unsorted whole blood, so alpha and beta chains could not be paired. Summary of the overall study and its limitations: Matching against VDJdb was skewed toward anti-spike CD8 responses, likely underestimated virus-specific expansions, and missed private and CD4 specificities.

The library was generated by 5' RACE. The data were produced on a NextSeq 500. The TCR library protocol attached unique molecular identifiers to individual cDNA molecules to correct for sequencing error and PCR bias. TCR alpha and beta chains were both sequenced, and the abundances of alpha and beta sequences in each sample were closely correlated with each other. Regarding the original processing steps: Decombinator V4 was used to perform V gene, J gene and CDR3 annotation of TCR sequences. TCRs were defined as expanded if a significant change between any two time points was detected under a Poisson model with p below 0.0001. TCR abundances were normalised to the total number of TCRs sequenced in each sample and reported as counts per million. MAIT TCRs were defined by TRAV1-2 paired with TRAJ12, TRAJ20 or TRAJ33, and iNKT TCRs by TRAV10 paired with TRAJ18. A search of VDJdb, accessed on 1 November 2021, was run for TCRs annotated to CMV, EBV and SARS-CoV-2, with TCRs annotated for multiple antigens excluded. TCRdb trimmed public reads at Q25 via fastp, called clones via MiXCR and kept in-frame beta chains. For every CDR3 protein sequence, its rows merge into one entry that carries the most common genes and DNA. These V and J calls rely on TCRdb rather than the paper's analysis. The sample has tens of thousands of distinct CDR3 sequences on record, 10% to 15% of them singletons. The ten largest clones add up to about 1.7% of the sample.

In this sample, this clonotype turned up many times. There is no known antigen for this receptor. There are no base qualities to consult, and no much larger clone falls within one base. The study was a case-control design nested within a healthcare worker cohort in London, UK, with weekly nasopharyngeal swab PCR tests and blood sampling. Healthcare workers were enrolled in the week of the UK lockdown, from 23 to 31 March 2020, and were followed every week for up to roughly 16 weeks. V loses 2 bases at its end and J loses 4 bases; junction bases beyond the gene matches: 10. Taken from the germline V gene (reference sequence), the CDR1 and CDR2 loops are WNHNN and SYGVQD. The CDR3 starts with the cysteine, ends with the phenylalanine, and has 17 residues. The DNA shown is the 51-base CDR3, in frame from base 1.

This receptor was taken from an adult who was a healthcare worker with PCR-confirmed SARS-CoV-2 infection or an uninfected control (not recorded which). Rearrangement joined TRBV10-1 to TRBJ2-1; the central 8 bases match TRBD1. The material sequenced was whole blood. The nucleotide sequence reads as follows: TGCGCCAGCAGTGAGGTCGTCGGCAGGGGGCATTACAATGAGCAGTTCTTC. Protein translation: CASSEVVGRGHYNEQFF.